This record concerns one TCR beta chain sequence. As yet, its antigen is unknown. A read error may account for a junction end that differs from germline. Together with a sample-barcoded 5' primer, a J-beta primer mix was included in a second PCR lasting about 7 to 11 cycles. TCRdb ran MiXCR on the 5' RACE reads and lists one entry per CDR3 protein. Of 650,000 to 1,000,000 distinct CDR3 sequences detected, about 34% appear once; the ten largest clones hold 10% to 15%. The sample comes from a study of blood T cells in healthy people across ages. CDR1 and CDR2 from the germline V gene are SGHVS and FQNEAQ. CDR3 length: 13 amino acids. Study-wide results and limits: In older individuals, TCR beta diversity per million T cells was lower, falling roughly linearly with age.

The chain combines TRBV7-8 with TRBJ1-1; 8 nucleotides match TRBD1. The TCR was taken from a young man in good health. Sequencing was carried out using blood. CDR3 sequence reads: CTSHRGRNTEAFF. The CDR3 coding sequence is TGTACCAGCCACAGGGGGAGGAACACTGAAGCTTTCTTT.